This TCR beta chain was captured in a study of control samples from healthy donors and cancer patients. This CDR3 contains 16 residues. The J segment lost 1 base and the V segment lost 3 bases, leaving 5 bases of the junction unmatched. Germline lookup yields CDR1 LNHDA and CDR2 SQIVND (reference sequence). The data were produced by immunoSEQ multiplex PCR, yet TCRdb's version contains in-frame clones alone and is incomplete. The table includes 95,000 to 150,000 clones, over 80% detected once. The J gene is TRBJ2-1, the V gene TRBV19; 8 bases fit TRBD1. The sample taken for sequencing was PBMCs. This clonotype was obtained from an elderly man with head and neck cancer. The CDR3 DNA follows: TGTGCCAGTAGTATGAGGACAGGGACATCCTACAATGAGCAGTTCTTC. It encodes CASSMRTGTSYNEQFF.